This TCR beta chain was observed in a study of blood T cell repertoires in COVID-19. Study in general: Researchers got acute and convalescent COVID-19 samples from the United States, Italy and Spain. Nucleic acid was either cDNA or gDNA, and it came from T cells, B-cell-depleted T cells, or PBMCs.

Per the germline V gene, CDR1 is MNHNY and CDR2 is SVGAGI (reference sequence). V lost 4 bases, J lost 2 bases, and 5 bases stayed unmatched. The CDR3 length is 15 residues. Per the original data handling: It was from reference gene primer amplification that nucleated cell counts were estimated. Sequencing was performed with immunoSEQ multiplex PCR; in TCRdb, only in-frame clones are kept and a portion is missing. V, J and clone size are taken as reported in that table, and D and trimming were inferred from the DNA itself. The sample yields over 150,000 clones, approximately 80% seen once. The sequencing sample was made of peripheral blood. The rearrangement links TRBV6-6 to TRBJ1-5; 7 nucleotides agree with TRBD1. The source is a human donor with acute or convalescent COVID-19. The donor label of this sample is uncertain. The CDR3 here is CASSFTGAGNQPQHF. Written as DNA, the CDR3 is TGTGCCAGCAGTTTTACAGGGGCAGGCAATCAGCCCCAGCATTTT.